Included here is one T cell receptor (beta chain) sequence, with context. The same CDR3 can be traced to other DNA sequences in this sample. The entry originates in a study of blood T cell repertoires in COVID-19. Across the whole study: The United States, Italy and Spain were the sources of the acute and convalescent COVID-19 samples.

Original methodology: For nucleated cells, counts were estimated from reference gene primer amplification. Method: immunoSEQ multiplex PCR; TCRdb's copy keeps in-frame clones and lacks some. V and J calls and clone size are as listed in that table; D and trimming were resolved from the DNA. The sample holds over 250,000 clones, approximately 85% seen once. The CDR3 spans 15 residues. From germline, CDR1 is MNHNS and CDR2 SASEGT. The V end was cut by 2 bases, the J end by 4 bases, with 12 bases between. The chain employs TRBV6-1 and TRBJ2-1; possibly TRBD1 for D (5 bases). Sequenced material: peripheral blood. This clonotype originated in a human donor in a cohort sampled during active COVID-19. In nucleotides, the CDR3 is TGTGCCAGCAGTGAACTCAGGGTAAGGTACAATGAGCAGTTCTTC. It is translated as CASSELRVRYNEQFF.